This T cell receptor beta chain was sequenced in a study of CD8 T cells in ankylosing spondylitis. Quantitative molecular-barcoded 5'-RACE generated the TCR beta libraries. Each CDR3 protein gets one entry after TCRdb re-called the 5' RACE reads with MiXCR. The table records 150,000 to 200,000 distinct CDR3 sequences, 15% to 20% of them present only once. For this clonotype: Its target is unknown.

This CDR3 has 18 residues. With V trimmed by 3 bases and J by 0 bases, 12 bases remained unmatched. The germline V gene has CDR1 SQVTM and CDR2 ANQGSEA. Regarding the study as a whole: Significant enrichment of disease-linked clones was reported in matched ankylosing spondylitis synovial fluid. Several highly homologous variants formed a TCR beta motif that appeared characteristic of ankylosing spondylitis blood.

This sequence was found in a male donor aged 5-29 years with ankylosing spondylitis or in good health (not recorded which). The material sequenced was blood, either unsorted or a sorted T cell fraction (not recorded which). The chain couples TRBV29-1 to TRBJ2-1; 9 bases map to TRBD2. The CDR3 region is CSVDTRTGLAGSYNEQFF. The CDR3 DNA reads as TGCAGCGTTGACACTAGAACGGGACTAGCTGGCTCCTACAATGAGCAGTTCTTC.